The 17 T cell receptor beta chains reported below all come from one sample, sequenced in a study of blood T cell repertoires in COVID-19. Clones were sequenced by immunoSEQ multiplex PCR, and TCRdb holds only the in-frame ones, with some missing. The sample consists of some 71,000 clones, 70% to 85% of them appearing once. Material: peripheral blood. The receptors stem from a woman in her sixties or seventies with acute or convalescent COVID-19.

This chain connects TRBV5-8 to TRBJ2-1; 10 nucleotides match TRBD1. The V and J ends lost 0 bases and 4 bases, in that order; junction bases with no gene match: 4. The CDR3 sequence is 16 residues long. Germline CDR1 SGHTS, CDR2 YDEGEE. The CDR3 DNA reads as TGTGCCAGCAGCTTGGGGGGGACAGGGGTGTACAATGAGCAGTTCTTC. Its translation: CASSLGGTGVYNEQFF.

DNA of the CDR3: TGTGCCAGCAGCTTGTCTAGCGGGAACAATGAGCAGTTCTTC. It codes for CASSLSSGNNEQFF. This sequence joins TRBV11-2 and TRBJ2-1; 9 positions match TRBD2. Germline CDR1 reads SGHAT; CDR2 reads FQNNGV. CDR3 length: 14 amino acids. V was clipped by 3 bases and J by 5 bases; unmatched bases: 2.

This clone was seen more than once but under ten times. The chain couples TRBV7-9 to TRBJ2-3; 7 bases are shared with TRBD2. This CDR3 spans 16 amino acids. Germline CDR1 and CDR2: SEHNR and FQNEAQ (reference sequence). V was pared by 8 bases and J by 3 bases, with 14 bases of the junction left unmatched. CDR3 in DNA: TGTGCCAGCTCCAACCCGGCGGCGGGACTAACAGATACGCAGTATTTT. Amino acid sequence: CASSNPAAGLTDTQYF.

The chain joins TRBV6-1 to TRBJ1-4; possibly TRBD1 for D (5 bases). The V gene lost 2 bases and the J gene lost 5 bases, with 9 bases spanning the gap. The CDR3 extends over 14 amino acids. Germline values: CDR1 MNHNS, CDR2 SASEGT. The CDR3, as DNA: TGTGCCAGCAGTGAAAGGACATTCAATGAAAAACTGTTTTTT. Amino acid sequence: CASSERTFNEKLFF.

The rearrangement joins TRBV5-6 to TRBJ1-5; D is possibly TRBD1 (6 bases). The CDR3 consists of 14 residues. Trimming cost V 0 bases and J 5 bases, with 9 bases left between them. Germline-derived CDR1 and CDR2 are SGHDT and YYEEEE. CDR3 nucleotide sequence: TGTGCCAGCAGCTTGGGGCAGGGGCATCAGCCCCAGCATTTT. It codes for CASSLGQGHQPQHF.

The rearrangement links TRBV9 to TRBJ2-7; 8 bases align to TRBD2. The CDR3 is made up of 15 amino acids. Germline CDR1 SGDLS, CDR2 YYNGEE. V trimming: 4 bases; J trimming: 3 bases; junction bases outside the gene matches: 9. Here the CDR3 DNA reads TGTGCCAGCAGCCCGGGGGGGACGCTGGACTACGAGCAGTACTTC. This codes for CASSPGGTLDYEQYF. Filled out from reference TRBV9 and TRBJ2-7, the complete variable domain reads DSGVTQTPKHLITATGQRVTLRCSPRSGDLSVYWYQQSLDQGLQFLIQYYNGEERAKGNILERFSAQQFPDLHSELNLSSLELGDSALYFCASSPGGTLDYEQYFGPGTRLTVT.

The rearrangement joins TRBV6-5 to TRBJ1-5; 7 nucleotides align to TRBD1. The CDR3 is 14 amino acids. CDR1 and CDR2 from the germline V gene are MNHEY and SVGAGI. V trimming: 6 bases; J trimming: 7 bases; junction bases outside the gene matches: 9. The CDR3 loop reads CASRTDRVKQPQHF. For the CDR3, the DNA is TGTGCCAGCAGGACAGACAGGGTAAAGCAGCCCCAGCATTTT.

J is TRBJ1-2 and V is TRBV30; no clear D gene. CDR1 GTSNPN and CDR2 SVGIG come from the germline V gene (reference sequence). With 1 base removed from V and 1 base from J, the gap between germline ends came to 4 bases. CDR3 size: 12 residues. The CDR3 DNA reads TGTGCCTGGAGTGGAGTTAACTATGGCTACACCTTC. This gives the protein CAWSGVNYGYTF.

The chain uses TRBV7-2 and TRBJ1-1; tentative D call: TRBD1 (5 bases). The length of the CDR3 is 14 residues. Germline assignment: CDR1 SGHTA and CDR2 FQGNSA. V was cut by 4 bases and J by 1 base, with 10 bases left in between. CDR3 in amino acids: CASSYDGGNTEAFF. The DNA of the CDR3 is TGTGCCAGCAGCTATGACGGGGGGAACACTGAAGCTTTCTTT.

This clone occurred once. The CDR3 DNA sequence: TGTGCCAGCAGCCACTTAAAAGACAGGTCTTACTCTGGGGCCAACGTCCTGACTTTC. Its protein is CASSHLKDRSYSGANVLTF. The V gene is TRBV6-6, the J gene TRBJ2-6, with a tentative D call TRBD1 (6 bases). The V gene lost 6 bases and the J gene lost 0 bases, with 21 bases spanning the gap. CDR1 is MNHNY and CDR2 is SVGAGI in the germline V gene (reference sequence). The CDR3 has 19 amino acids.

The CDR3 nucleotides read TGTGCCAGTAGTATCGGACAGGGGAAAAACATTCAGTACTTC. Translation: CASSIGQGKNIQYF. The chain joins TRBV19 to TRBJ2-4, with TRBD1 matching over 9 bases. V lost 3 bases, J lost 4 bases, and 1 base stayed unmatched. The CDR3 runs to 14 residues. The V gene's germline CDR1 is LNHDA and CDR2 SQIVND (reference sequence).

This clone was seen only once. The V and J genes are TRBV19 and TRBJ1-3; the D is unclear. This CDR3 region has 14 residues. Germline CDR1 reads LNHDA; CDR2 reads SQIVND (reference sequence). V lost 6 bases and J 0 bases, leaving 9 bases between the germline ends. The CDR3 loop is CASRPMSSGNTIYF. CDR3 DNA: TGTGCCAGTAGGCCGATGAGCTCTGGAAACACCATATATTTT.

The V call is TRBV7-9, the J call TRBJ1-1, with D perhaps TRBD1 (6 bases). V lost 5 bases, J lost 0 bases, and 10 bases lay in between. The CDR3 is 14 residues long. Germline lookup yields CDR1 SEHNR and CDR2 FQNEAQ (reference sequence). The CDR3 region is CASSHDRLNTEAFF. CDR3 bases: TGTGCCAGCAGCCACGACAGGTTGAACACTGAAGCTTTCTTT.

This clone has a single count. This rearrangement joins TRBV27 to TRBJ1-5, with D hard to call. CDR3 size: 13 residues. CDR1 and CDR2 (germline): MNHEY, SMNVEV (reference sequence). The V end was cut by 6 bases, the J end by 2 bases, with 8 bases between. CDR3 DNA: TGTGCCAGCAGGTTACGCGGCAATCAGCCCCAGCATTTT. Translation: CASRLRGNQPQHF.

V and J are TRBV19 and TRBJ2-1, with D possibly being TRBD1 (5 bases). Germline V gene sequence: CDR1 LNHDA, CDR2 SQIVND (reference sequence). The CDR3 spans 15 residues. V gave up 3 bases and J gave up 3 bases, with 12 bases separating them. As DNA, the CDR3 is TGTGCCAGTAGTATTCAGGGCTTCTTCTACAATGAGCAGTTCTTC. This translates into CASSIQGFFYNEQFF.

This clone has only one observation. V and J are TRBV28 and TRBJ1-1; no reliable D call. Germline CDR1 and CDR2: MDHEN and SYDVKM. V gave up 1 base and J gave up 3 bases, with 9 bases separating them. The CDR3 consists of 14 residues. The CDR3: CASSLLTGDTEAFF. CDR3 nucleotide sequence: TGTGCCAGCAGTTTATTAACCGGGGACACTGAAGCTTTCTTT. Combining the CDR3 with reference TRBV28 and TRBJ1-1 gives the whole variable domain DVKVTQSSRYLVKRTGEKVFLECVQDMDHENMFWYRQDPGLGLRLIYFSYDVKMKEKGDIPEGYSVSREKKERFSLILESASTNQTSMYLCASSLLTGDTEAFFGQGTRLTVV.

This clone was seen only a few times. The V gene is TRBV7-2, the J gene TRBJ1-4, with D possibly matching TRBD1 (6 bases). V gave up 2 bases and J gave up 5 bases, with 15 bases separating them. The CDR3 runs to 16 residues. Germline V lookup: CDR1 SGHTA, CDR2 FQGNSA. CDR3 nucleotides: TGTGCCAGCAGCTTACGGCGAGGGGGTTCGAATGAAAAACTGTTTTTT. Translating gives CASSLRRGGSNEKLFF.